These T cell receptor beta chains were read from a single sample in a study of blood T cell repertoires in COVID-19. The data were produced by immunoSEQ multiplex PCR, yet TCRdb's version contains in-frame clones alone and is incomplete. This sample has about 31,000 clones, with over 80% found just once. Sample: peripheral blood. These receptors came from a human donor in a cohort sampled during active COVID-19. The CDR3 runs from the conserved cysteine through the conserved F or W. The order of the fields is V gene, D gene, clone size, J gene, CDR3 DNA, CDR3 protein. A D gene is named only where the DNA matches it firmly. Clone size is given for some rows only: seen once, a few or many times, or a class if the clone is expanded.

TRBV7-2	-	-	TRBJ2-3	TGTGCCAGCAGCCCACCCGAAAGTAATTCGGGTCCGGATACGCAGTATTTT	CASSPPESNSGPDTQYF
TRBV5-5	-	-	TRBJ2-2	TGTGCCAGCAGCTTCGACACGAACACCGGGGAGCTGTTTTTT	CASSFDTNTGELFF
TRBV20-1	-	-	TRBJ2-5	TGCAGTGCTAGGGAGCCGGAGACCCAGTACTTC	CSAREPETQYF
TRBV28	-	-	TRBJ1-5	TGTGCCAGCAGTTCCCTTACTTCGGGGAGGAATCAGCCCCAGCATTTT	CASSSLTSGRNQPQHF
TRBV9	TRBD2	-	TRBJ2-2	TGTGCCAGCAGCGCCCAAGCGGGAGGGGGAACCGGGGAGCTGTTTTTT	CASSAQAGGGTGELFF
TRBV28	TRBD2	-	TRBJ2-2	TGTGCCAGCAGTTTATTTTTTTCTGGGGGGGACACCGGGGAGCTGTTTTTT	CASSLFFSGGDTGELFF
TRBV2	TRBD1	once	TRBJ1-4	TGTGCCAGCAGTATACAGGGGGGTAATGAAAAACTGTTTTTT	CASSIQGGNEKLFF
TRBV18	-	-	TRBJ1-2	TGTGCCAGCTCACCACCCTTCGGCGGAAGGATCAACTATGGCTACACCTTC	CASSPPFGGRINYGYTF
TRBV7-2	TRBD1	-	TRBJ1-5	TGTGCCAGCAGCCCCACAGGGGTCCTCAATCAGCCCCAGCATTTT	CASSPTGVLNQPQHF
TRBV11-2	-	-	TRBJ2-1	TGTGCCAGCAGCTTAGACGGAGGGAACTACAATGAGCAGTTCTTC	CASSLDGGNYNEQFF
TRBV7-9	-	-	TRBJ2-2	TGTGCCAGCAGCTCTATATACACCGGGGAGCTGTTTTTT	CASSSIYTGELFF
TRBV6-5	TRBD1	once	TRBJ2-3	TGTGCCAGCAAAAGACGACAGGGAGAGACGGATACGCAGTATTTT	CASKRRQGETDTQYF
TRBV19	-	-	TRBJ1-1	TGTGCCAGTAGTTCAGGGGCCGGGGGGTCCACTGAAGCTTTCTTT	CASSSGAGGSTEAFF
TRBV3-1/TRBV3-2	TRBD1	-	TRBJ2-3	TGTGCCAGCAGCTGGTACAGGGGAGATACGCAGTATTTT	CASSWYRGDTQYF
TRBV6-6	TRBD1	once	TRBJ2-3	TGTGCCAGCAGTTATAACGTACAGGGGGATACGCAGTATTTT	CASSYNVQGDTQYF
TRBV7-9	-	-	TRBJ2-5	TGTGCCAGCAGGGGTACCGGGACAAACAAAGAGACCCAGTACTTC	CASRGTGTNKETQYF
TRBV25-1	-	-	TRBJ1-4	TGTGCCAGCAGTGATCTACTTGGTGATGAAAAACTGTTTTTT	CASSDLLGDEKLFF
TRBV28	TRBD1	-	TRBJ1-4	TGTGCCAGCAGTTTATACCCCCCGAAGGGGGCGAATGAAAAACTGTTTTTT	CASSLYPPKGANEKLFF
TRBV11-2	-	-	TRBJ2-1	TGTGCCAGCAGCTTCGGGAGTGAGCAGTTCTTC	CASSFGSEQFF
TRBV7-2	-	once	TRBJ1-3	TGTGCCAGCAGCTCTACAGTCTCTGGAAACACCATATATTTT	CASSSTVSGNTIYF
TRBV6-5	-	-	TRBJ1-5	TGTGCCAGCACCGAGGAGGCGACATACAATCAGCCCCAGCATTTT	CASTEEATYNQPQHF
TRBV29-1	-	-	TRBJ1-4	TGCAGCGTTGAACGGCTCGGGGGTGACGAAAAACTGTTTTTT	CSVERLGGDEKLFF
TRBV27	-	-	TRBJ2-5	TGTGCCAGCAGTTTACTTCAGGGTTACCAAGAGACCCAGTACTTC	CASSLLQGYQETQYF
TRBV7-8	-	-	TRBJ2-1	TGTGCCAGCAGCAACGGACAGATACAAGAGCAGTTCTTC	CASSNGQIQEQFF